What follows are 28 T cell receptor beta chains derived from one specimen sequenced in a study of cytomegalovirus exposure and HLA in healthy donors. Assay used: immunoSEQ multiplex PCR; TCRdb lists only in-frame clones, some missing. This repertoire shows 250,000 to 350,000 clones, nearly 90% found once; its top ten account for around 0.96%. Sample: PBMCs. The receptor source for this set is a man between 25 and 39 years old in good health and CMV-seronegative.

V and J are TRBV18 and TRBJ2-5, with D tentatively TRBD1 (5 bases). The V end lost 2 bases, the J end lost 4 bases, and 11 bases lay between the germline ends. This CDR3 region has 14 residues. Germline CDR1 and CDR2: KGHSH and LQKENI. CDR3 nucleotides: TGTGCCAGCTCACCAGGGGCAGGGCCAGAGACCCAGTACTTC. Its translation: CASSPGAGPETQYF. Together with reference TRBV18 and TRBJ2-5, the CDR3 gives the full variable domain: NAGVMQNPRHLVRRRGQEARLRCSPMKGHSHVYWYRQLPEEGLKFMVYLQKENIIDESGMPKERFSAEFPKEGPSILRIQQVVRGDSAAYFCASSPGAGPETQYFGPGTRLLVL.

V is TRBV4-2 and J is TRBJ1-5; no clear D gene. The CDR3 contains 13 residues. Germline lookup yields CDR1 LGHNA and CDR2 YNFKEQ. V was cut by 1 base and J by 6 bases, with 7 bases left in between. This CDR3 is CASSQGGGQPQHF. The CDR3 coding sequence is TGTGCCAGCAGCCAAGGTGGAGGTCAGCCCCAGCATTTT.

CDR3 coding DNA: TGTGCCAGCTACCCGCTAGGGGACAGGGGAAGTGGCTACACCTTC. This codes for CASYPLGDRGSGYTF. The chain carries TRBV6-5 and TRBJ1-2, with 10 nucleotides matching TRBD1. This CDR3 is 15 amino acids long. The V gene's germline CDR1 is MNHEY and CDR2 SVGAGI. Trimming took 8 bases from V and 7 from J; bases not matched to a gene: 13.

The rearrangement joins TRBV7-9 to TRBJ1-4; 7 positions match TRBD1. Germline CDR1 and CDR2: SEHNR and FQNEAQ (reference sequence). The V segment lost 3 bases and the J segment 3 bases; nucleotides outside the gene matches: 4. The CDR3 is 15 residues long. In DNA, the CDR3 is TGTGCCAGCAGCTTCACAGGGGAGGCTAATGAAAAACTGTTTTTT. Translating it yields CASSFTGEANEKLFF.

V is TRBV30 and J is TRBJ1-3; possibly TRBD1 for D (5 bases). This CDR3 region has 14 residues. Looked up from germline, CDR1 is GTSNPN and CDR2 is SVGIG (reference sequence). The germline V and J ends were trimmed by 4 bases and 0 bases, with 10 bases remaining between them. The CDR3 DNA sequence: TGTGCCTGGAAAAGGACAAACTCTGGAAACACCATATATTTT. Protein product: CAWKRTNSGNTIYF.

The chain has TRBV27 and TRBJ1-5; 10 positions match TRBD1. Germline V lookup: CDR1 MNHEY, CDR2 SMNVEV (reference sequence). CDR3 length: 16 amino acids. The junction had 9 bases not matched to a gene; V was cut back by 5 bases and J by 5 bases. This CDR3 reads CASSPRQGARYQPQHF. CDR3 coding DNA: TGTGCCAGCAGTCCAAGACAGGGGGCGCGGTATCAGCCCCAGCATTTT.

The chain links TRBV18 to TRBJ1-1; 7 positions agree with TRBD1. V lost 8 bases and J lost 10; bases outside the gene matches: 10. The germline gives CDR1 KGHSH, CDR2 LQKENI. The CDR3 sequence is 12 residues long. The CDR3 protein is CASHTGERRAFF. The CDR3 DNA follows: TGTGCCAGCCACACAGGGGAAAGACGAGCTTTCTTT.

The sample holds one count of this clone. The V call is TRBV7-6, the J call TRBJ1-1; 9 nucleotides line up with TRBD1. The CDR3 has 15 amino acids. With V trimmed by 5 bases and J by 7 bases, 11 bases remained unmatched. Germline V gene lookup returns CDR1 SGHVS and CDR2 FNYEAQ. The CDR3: CASSISGTGFIEAFF. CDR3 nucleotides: TGTGCCAGCAGCATTTCCGGGACAGGGTTTATTGAAGCTTTCTTT.

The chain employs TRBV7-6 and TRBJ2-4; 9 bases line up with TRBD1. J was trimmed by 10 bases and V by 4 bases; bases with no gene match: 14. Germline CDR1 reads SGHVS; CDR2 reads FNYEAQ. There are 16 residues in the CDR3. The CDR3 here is CASSSTHRDRERIQYF. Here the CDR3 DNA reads TGTGCCAGCAGCTCAACACACCGGGACAGGGAGCGGATTCAGTACTTC.

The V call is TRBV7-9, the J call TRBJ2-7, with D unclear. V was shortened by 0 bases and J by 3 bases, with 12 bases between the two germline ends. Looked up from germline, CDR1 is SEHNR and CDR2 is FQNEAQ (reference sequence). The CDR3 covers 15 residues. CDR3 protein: CASSLAAHPYYEQYF. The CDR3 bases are TGTGCCAGCAGCTTAGCGGCCCACCCATACTACGAGCAGTACTTC.

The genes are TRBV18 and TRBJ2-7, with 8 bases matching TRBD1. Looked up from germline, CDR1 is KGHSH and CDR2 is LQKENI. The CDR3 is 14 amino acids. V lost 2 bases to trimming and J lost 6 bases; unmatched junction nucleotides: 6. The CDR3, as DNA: TGTGCCAGCTCACCATCAGGACAGGGACGCGAGCAGTACTTC. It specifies CASSPSGQGREQYF.

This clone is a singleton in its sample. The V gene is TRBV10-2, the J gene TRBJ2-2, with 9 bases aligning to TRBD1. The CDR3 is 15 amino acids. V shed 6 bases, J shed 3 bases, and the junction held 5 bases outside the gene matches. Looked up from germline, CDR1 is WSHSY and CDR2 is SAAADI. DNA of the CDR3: TGCGCCAGCAGGGAGGGGACAGGGTACACCGGGGAGCTGTTTTTT. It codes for CASREGTGYTGELFF.

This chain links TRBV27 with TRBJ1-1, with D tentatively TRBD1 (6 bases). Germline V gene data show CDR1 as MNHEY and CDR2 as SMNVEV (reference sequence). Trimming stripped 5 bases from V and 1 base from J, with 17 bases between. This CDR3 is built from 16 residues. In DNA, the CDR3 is TGTGCCAGCAGTCTATTATGGACAGCTACGAACACTGAAGCTTTCTTT. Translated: CASSLLWTATNTEAFF.

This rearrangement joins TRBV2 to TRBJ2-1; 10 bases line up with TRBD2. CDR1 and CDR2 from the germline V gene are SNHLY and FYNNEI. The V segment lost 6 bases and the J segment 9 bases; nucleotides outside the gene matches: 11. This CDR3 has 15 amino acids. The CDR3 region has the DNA TGTGCCAGCAGCGAACCCAGCGGGGGGGGCATTGAGCAGTTCTTC. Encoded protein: CASSEPSGGGIEQFF.

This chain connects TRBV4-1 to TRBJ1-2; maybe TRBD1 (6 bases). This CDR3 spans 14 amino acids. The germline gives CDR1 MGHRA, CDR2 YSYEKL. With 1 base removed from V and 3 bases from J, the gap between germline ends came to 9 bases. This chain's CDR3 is CASSQVGQHYGYTF. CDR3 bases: TGCGCCAGCAGCCAAGTCGGACAGCACTATGGCTACACCTTC.

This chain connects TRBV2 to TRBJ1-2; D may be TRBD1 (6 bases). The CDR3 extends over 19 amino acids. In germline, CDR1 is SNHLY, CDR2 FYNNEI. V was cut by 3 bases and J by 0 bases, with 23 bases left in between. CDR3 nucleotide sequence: TGTGCCAGCAGTGAGGATGCTACAGGGCCGGATCTGGCTAACTATGGCTACACCTTC. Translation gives CASSEDATGPDLANYGYTF.

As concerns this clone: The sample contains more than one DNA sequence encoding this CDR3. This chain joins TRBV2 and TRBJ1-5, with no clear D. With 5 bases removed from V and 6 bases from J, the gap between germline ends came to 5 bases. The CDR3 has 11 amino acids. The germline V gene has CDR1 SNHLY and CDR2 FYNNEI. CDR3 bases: TGTGCCAGCAGTTTAGCTCAGCCCCAGCATTTT. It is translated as CASSLAQPQHF. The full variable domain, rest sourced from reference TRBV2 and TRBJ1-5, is EPEVTQTPSHQVTQMGQEVILRCVPISNHLYFYWYRQILGQKVEFLVSFYNNEISEKSEIFDDQFSVERPDGSNFTLKIRSTKLEDSAMYFCASSLAQPQHFGDGTRLSIL.

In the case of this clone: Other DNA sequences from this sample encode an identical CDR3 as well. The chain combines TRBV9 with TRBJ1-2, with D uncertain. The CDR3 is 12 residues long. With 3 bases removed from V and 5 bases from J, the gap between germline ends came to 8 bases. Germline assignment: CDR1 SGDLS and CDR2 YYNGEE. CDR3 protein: CASSDRVYGYTF. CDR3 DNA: TGTGCCAGCAGCGACCGGGTTTATGGCTACACCTTC.

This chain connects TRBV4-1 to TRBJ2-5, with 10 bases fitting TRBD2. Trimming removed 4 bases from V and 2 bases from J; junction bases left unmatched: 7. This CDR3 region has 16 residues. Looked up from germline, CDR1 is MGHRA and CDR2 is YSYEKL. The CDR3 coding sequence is TGCGCCAGCAGCCTCAATCCGGGACTAGCGCAAGAGACCCAGTACTTC. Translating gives CASSLNPGLAQETQYF.

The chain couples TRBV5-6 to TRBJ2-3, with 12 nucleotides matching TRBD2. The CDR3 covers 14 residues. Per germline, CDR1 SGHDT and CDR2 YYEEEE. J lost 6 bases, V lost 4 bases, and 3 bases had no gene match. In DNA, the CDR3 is TGTGCCAGCAGCCTGCTAGCGGGGGGGGATACGCAGTATTTT. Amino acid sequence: CASSLLAGGDTQYF. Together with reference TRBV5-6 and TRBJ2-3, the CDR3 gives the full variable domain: DAGVTQSPTHLIKTRGQQVTLRCSPKSGHDTVSWYQQALGQGPQFIFQYYEEEERQRGNFPDRFSGHQFPNYSSELNVNALLLGDSALYLCASSLLAGGDTQYFGPGTRLTVL.

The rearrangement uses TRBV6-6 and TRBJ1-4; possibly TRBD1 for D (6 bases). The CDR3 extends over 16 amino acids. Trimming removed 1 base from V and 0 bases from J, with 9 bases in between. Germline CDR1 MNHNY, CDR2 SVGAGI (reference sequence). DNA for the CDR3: TGTGCCAGCAGTTACTGGGGGGGCGCAACTAATGAAAAACTGTTTTTT. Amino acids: CASSYWGGATNEKLFF.

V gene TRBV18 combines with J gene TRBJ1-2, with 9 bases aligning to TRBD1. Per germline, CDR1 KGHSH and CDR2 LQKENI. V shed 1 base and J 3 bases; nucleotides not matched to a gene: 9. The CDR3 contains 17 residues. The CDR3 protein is CASSPRQGVARDYGYTF. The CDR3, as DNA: TGTGCCAGCTCACCACGACAGGGGGTGGCCCGTGACTATGGCTACACCTTC.

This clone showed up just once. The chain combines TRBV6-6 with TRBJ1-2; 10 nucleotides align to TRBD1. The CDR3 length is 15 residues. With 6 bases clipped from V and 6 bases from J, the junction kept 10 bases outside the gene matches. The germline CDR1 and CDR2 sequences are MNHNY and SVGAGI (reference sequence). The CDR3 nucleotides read TGTGCCAGCAGCAAAGAGGGACAGGGGCGGAATGGCTACACCTTC. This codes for CASSKEGQGRNGYTF.

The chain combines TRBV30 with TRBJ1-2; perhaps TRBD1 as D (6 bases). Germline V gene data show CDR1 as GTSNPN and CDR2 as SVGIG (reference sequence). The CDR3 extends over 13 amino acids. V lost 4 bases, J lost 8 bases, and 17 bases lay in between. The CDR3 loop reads CAWNRGGAQGYTF. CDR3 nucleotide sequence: TGTGCCTGGAACCGGGGGGGGGCGCAGGGCTACACCTTC.

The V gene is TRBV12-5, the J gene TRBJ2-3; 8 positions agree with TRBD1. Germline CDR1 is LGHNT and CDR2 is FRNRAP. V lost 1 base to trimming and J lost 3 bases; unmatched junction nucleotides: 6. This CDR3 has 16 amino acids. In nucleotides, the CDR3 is TGTGCTAGTGGTTTGGCCCCGGGACAGGCAACAGATACGCAGTATTTT. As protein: CASGLAPGQATDTQYF.

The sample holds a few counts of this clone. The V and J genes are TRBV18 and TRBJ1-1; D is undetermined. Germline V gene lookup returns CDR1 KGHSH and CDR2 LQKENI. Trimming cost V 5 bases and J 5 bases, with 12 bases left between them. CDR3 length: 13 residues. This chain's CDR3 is CASSNNGRTEAFF. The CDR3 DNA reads TGTGCCAGCTCAAACAATGGGAGGACTGAAGCTTTCTTT.

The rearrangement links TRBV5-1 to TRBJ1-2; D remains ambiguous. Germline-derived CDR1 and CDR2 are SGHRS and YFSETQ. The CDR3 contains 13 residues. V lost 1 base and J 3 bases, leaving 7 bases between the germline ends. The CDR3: CASSLTVDYGYTF. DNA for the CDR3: TGCGCCAGCAGCTTGACGGTAGACTATGGCTACACCTTC.

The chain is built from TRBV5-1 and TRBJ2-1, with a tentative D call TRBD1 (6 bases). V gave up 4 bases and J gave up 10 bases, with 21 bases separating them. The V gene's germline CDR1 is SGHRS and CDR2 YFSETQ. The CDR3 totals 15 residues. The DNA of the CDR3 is TGCGCCAGCAGCCCGCGACAGGATTCGGGTGGGGAGCAGTTCTTC. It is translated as CASSPRQDSGGEQFF.